One sample yielded the 15 T cell receptor beta chains listed below, sequenced in a study of cytomegalovirus exposure and HLA in healthy donors. Primers for the PCR totalled 60 Vbeta and 13 Jbeta. Only in-frame clones appear in the TCRdb table, and some are missing; sequencing was by immunoSEQ multiplex PCR. This table holds some 150,000 clones, 70% to 80% found once. Material: PBMCs. All receptors come from a man aged 40-55 years in good health and CMV-seronegative.

V and J are TRBV14 and TRBJ1-5, with 9 positions matching TRBD1. Germline values: CDR1 SGHDN, CDR2 FVKESK. The junction had 9 bases not matched to a gene; V was cut back by 5 bases and J by 7 bases. The CDR3 runs 15 residues. The CDR3 region has the DNA TGTGCCAGCAGCACGCGGGACAGGGTAAGGCAGCCCCAGCATTTT. Protein: CASSTRDRVRQPQHF.

J is TRBJ2-1 and V is TRBV7-9; 9 bases are a match to TRBD1. Germline CDR1 SEHNR, CDR2 FQNEAQ (reference sequence). The V segment lost 5 bases and the J segment 8 bases; nucleotides outside the gene matches: 10. The CDR3 is made up of 15 amino acids. DNA of the CDR3: TGTGCCAGCAGCCATACAGGGGGCCGAGGCGATGAGCAGTTCTTC. This gives the protein CASSHTGGRGDEQFF.

The rearrangement joins TRBV6-5 to TRBJ2-7; TRBD1 aligns across 8 bases. V lost 6 bases and J lost 3; bases outside the gene matches: 10. The CDR3 extends over 15 amino acids. The germline V gene has CDR1 MNHEY and CDR2 SVGAGI. The CDR3 spells CASRGRDRSVYEQYF. Written as DNA, the CDR3 is TGTGCCAGCAGAGGCCGGGACAGGAGCGTCTACGAGCAGTACTTC.

This chain uses TRBV6-5 with TRBJ2-5; perhaps TRBD1 as D (6 bases). The J call is in doubt because the DNA end fits TRBJ2-7 better. Per germline, CDR1 MNHEY and CDR2 SVGAGI. This CDR3 is built from 13 residues. The CDR3 sequence is CASTDRSSYEQYF. The CDR3 DNA reads TGTGCCAGCACAGACAGGTCCTCCTACGAGCAGTACTTC.

This chain links TRBV5-4 with TRBJ2-1, with TRBD2 identical over 10 bases. This CDR3 has 16 residues. Germline assignment: CDR1 SGHNT and CDR2 YYREEE (reference sequence). V shed 3 bases and J 1 base; nucleotides not matched to a gene: 4. CDR3 nucleotides: TGTGCCAGCAGCTCTCCTAGCGGGAGATCCTACAATGAGCAGTTCTTC. Translating gives CASSSPSGRSYNEQFF.

As for this clone: The sample contains more than one DNA sequence encoding this CDR3. The gene calls are TRBV20-1 and TRBJ2-5; D gene unclear. Germline values: CDR1 DFQATT, CDR2 SNEGSKA (reference sequence). Trimming cost V 1 base and J 2 bases, with 2 bases left between them. The CDR3 is made up of 11 amino acids. DNA of the CDR3: TGCAGTGCTAGAGCTCAAGAGACCCAGTACTTC. Protein sequence: CSARAQETQYF.

The chain links TRBV28 to TRBJ1-3; TRBD1 matches 7 bases. V trimming: 6 bases; J trimming: 2 bases; junction bases outside the gene matches: 4. The germline gives CDR1 MDHEN, CDR2 SYDVKM. The CDR3 extends over 14 amino acids. The CDR3 sequence: CASRGQKTGNTIYF. The CDR3 nucleotides read TGTGCCAGCAGGGGACAGAAAACTGGAAACACCATATATTTT.

As regards this clone: This specimen includes other DNA sequences encoding the same CDR3. V gene TRBV11-2 combines with J gene TRBJ1-1; no clear D gene. The ends were cut back, 4 bases at V and 0 bases at J, with 6 bases in the middle. The CDR3 covers 13 residues. Germline V gene data show CDR1 as SGHAT and CDR2 as FQNNGV. In DNA, the CDR3 is TGTGCCAGCAGCTCCCAAATGAACACTGAAGCTTTCTTT. The encoded protein is CASSSQMNTEAFF. Together with reference TRBV11-2 and TRBJ1-1, the CDR3 gives the full variable domain: EAGVAQSPRYKIIEKRQSVAFWCNPISGHATLYWYQQILGQGPKLLIQFQNNGVVDDSQLPKDRFSAERLKGVDSTLKIQPAKLEDSAVYLCASSSQMNTEAFFGQGTRLTVV.

The chain joins TRBV28 to TRBJ1-1; D is undetermined. Germline V gives CDR1 MDHEN, CDR2 SYDVKM. V was cut by 2 bases and J by 1 base, with 8 bases left in between. This CDR3 comprises 14 residues. CDR3 in amino acids: CASSLVTGNTEAFF. The CDR3 DNA reads TGTGCCAGCAGTTTAGTTACTGGGAACACTGAAGCTTTCTTT.

This clone was counted only a few times. The rearrangement joins TRBV28 to TRBJ2-1; TRBD2 agrees at 12 bases. With V trimmed by 5 bases and J by 9 bases, 8 bases remained unmatched. The CDR3 sequence is 15 residues long. Germline CDR1 reads MDHEN; CDR2 reads SYDVKM. The CDR3, as DNA: TGTGCCAGCAGTCCGACTAGCGGGAGAATCGGTGAGCAGTTCTTC. Amino acids: CASSPTSGRIGEQFF.

The chain combines TRBV7-9 with TRBJ1-2; D is possibly TRBD1 (6 bases). The CDR3 length is 14 residues. With 3 bases removed from V and 3 bases from J, the gap between germline ends came to 11 bases. CDR1 SEHNR and CDR2 FQNEAQ come from the germline V gene (reference sequence). CDR3 bases: TGTGCCAGCAGCTTTGGGGACACCCACTATGGCTACACCTTC. This sequence encodes CASSFGDTHYGYTF.

This sequence joins TRBV18 and TRBJ2-3, with D possibly matching TRBD2 (6 bases). The germline CDR1 and CDR2 sequences are KGHSH and LQKENI. This CDR3 contains 15 residues. Trimming pared 5 bases from V and 1 base from J, leaving 13 bases between. CDR3 DNA: TGTGCCAGCTCAGACGATAGCGGAGGCACAGATACGCAGTATTTT. Translation: CASSDDSGGTDTQYF.

This clone was counted between two and nine times. J is TRBJ2-3 and V is TRBV7-9; 7 bases are shared with TRBD2. J gave up 0 bases and V 6 bases, and 6 bases lay outside the gene matches. The germline gives CDR1 SEHNR, CDR2 FQNEAQ (reference sequence). This CDR3 has 15 residues. Written as DNA, the CDR3 is TGTGCCAGCAGGGCCGGGGGGTATAGCACAGATACGCAGTATTTT. Translation gives CASRAGGYSTDTQYF.

This clone was picked up a small number of times. The CDR3 DNA reads TGTGCCAGCAGCGCGGACAGTGCTAACTATGGCTACACCTTC. Its protein is CASSADSANYGYTF. This chain links TRBV9 with TRBJ1-2; maybe TRBD1 (6 bases). Germline assignment: CDR1 SGDLS and CDR2 YYNGEE. This CDR3 has 14 residues. The V end was cut by 3 bases, the J end by 0 bases, with 9 bases between.

The CDR3 protein is CASSGTGSGNQPQHF. The CDR3 DNA sequence: TGTGCCAGCAGTGGGACAGGGAGTGGGAATCAGCCCCAGCATTTT. The chain has TRBV6-6 and TRBJ1-5; TRBD1 matches at 9 bases. CDR1 and CDR2 (germline): MNHNY, SVGAGI (reference sequence). CDR3 length: 15 amino acids. J was trimmed by 4 bases and V by 5 bases; bases with no gene match: 6.